The 26 T cell receptor beta chains below were found in one sample sequenced in a study of T cell responses to AZD1222 COVID-19 vaccine. This table comes from immunoSEQ multiplex PCR, and its TCRdb copy is limited to in-frame clones, with some not included. The data hold 150,000 to 200,000 clones, with approximately 94% observed a single time. The starting material was peripheral blood, obtained 28 days after the second AZD1222 dose. The receptors derive from an adult who received the AZD1222 COVID-19 vaccine.

The chain links TRBV2 to TRBJ2-2, with 10 positions matching TRBD2. CDR3 length: 18 residues. V gave up 5 bases and J gave up 0 bases; unmatched junction bases: 9. Germline CDR1 reads SNHLY; CDR2 reads FYNNEI. The CDR3 DNA is TGTGCCAGCAGTCTAACCCTGGGGACTAGCGCGAACACCGGGGAGCTGTTTTTT. Translating it yields CASSLTLGTSANTGELFF.

V is TRBV6-1 and J is TRBJ2-1; D possibly uses TRBD1 or TRBD2 (8 bases each). V was trimmed by 4 bases and J by 7 bases, leaving 29 bases between them. Germline V gene data show CDR1 as MNHNS and CDR2 as SASEGT. The CDR3 totals 19 residues. Here the CDR3 reads CASSVLPGGSGRRRNEQFF. The DNA of the CDR3 is TGTGCCAGCAGTGTCCTACCAGGGGGCAGCGGGAGAAGGAGAAATGAGCAGTTCTTC.

The gene calls are TRBV5-4 and TRBJ2-1; possibly TRBD1 or TRBD2 for D (6 bases each). Trimming left V 0 bases short and J 8 bases short, with 15 bases between. Looked up from germline, CDR1 is SGHNT and CDR2 is YYREEE (reference sequence). CDR3 length: 15 amino acids. CDR3 sequence (DNA): TGTGCCAGCAGCTTGGCCTGGGGGGCCCAGGATGAGCAGTTCTTC. This sequence encodes CASSLAWGAQDEQFF.

The V and J genes are TRBV11-2 and TRBJ2-7; D gene ambiguous. Germline V gives CDR1 SGHAT, CDR2 FQNNGV. The V end lost 0 bases, the J end lost 3 bases, and 15 bases lay between the germline ends. The CDR3 contains 16 residues. CDR3 DNA: TGTGCCAGCAGCTTAGATCGTGCCAGGTCAGGCTACGAGCAGTACTTC. It is translated as CASSLDRARSGYEQYF.

The V call is TRBV30, the J call TRBJ2-3; 8 nucleotides match TRBD1. Losses at the gene ends were 0 bases for V and 2 bases for J; bases not matched to a gene: 4. Germline V lookup: CDR1 GTSNPN, CDR2 SVGIG (reference sequence). This CDR3 contains 15 residues. For the CDR3, the DNA is TGTGCCTGGAGTGTTGTCAGGGGGCCCACAGATACGCAGTATTTT. Protein: CAWSVVRGPTDTQYF.

The V and J genes are TRBV28 and TRBJ2-1; D not resolved. Germline CDR1 MDHEN, CDR2 SYDVKM. The CDR3 consists of 14 residues. V lost 7 bases, J lost 9 bases, and 19 bases lay in between. The CDR3 coding sequence is TGTGCCAGCACCCCGACGGGCAATTCGGGTGAGCAGTTCTTC. Protein sequence: CASTPTGNSGEQFF.

The sample holds one count of this clone. The V and J genes are TRBV11-2 and TRBJ2-7, with 8 positions matching TRBD1. V dropped 5 bases and J dropped 2; count of bases not matched to a gene: 11. CDR3 length: 16 amino acids. The germline gives CDR1 SGHAT, CDR2 FQNNGV. The DNA of the CDR3 is TGTGCCAGCAGCGGGATCAGGGGGCGTGACGCCTACGAGCAGTACTTC. This encodes CASSGIRGRDAYEQYF. The whole variable domain, remainder taken from reference TRBV11-2 and TRBJ2-7, is EAGVAQSPRYKIIEKRQSVAFWCNPISGHATLYWYQQILGQGPKLLIQFQNNGVVDDSQLPKDRFSAERLKGVDSTLKIQPAKLEDSAVYLCASSGIRGRDAYEQYFGPGTRLTVT.

The chain uses TRBV7-9 and TRBJ2-7; TRBD2 aligns across 16 bases. V gave up 3 bases and J gave up 0 bases; unmatched junction bases: 5. Germline assignment: CDR1 SEHNR and CDR2 FQNEAQ (reference sequence). The CDR3 loop spans 18 amino acids. CDR3 bases: TGTGCCAGCAGCTTTGGGACTAGCGGGAGGGAAGGCTCCTACGAGCAGTACTTC. Protein sequence: CASSFGTSGREGSYEQYF.

This rearrangement joins TRBV6-4 to TRBJ2-7; the D gene is possibly TRBD1 (6 bases). Germline values: CDR1 MRHNA, CDR2 SNTAGT. The CDR3 is made up of 15 amino acids. The V end lost 7 bases, the J end lost 6 bases, and 22 bases lay between the germline ends. As DNA, the CDR3 is TGTGCCAGCATCCCATGGGGACACCGGACCGCCGAGCAGTACTTC. This encodes CASIPWGHRTAEQYF.

The chain is built from TRBV5-6 and TRBJ1-2; 8 bases are a match to TRBD1. In germline, CDR1 is SGHDT, CDR2 YYEEEE. The CDR3 is 15 residues long. With V trimmed by 4 bases and J by 4 bases, 9 bases remained unmatched. CDR3 nucleotide sequence: TGTGCCAGCAGCACGAGAGGGACAGGTACCTATGGCTACACCTTC. Translating gives CASSTRGTGTYGYTF.

This chain joins TRBV24-1 and TRBJ1-4; TRBD1 is a possible D gene (5 bases). V lost 10 bases and J 8 bases, leaving 22 bases between the germline ends. This CDR3 contains 15 residues. In germline, CDR1 is KGHDR, CDR2 SFDVKD. The CDR3 DNA follows: TGTGCCACGTCCGGGTCCAGGGAGGTAGGGGAAAAACTGTTTTTT. This gives the protein CATSGSREVGEKLFF.

The chain combines TRBV9 with TRBJ2-7; TRBD1 is a possible D gene (6 bases). Germline V lookup: CDR1 SGDLS, CDR2 YYNGEE. The CDR3 runs to 14 residues. Between the trimmed V and J ends, which lost 0 bases and 1 base, there was a span of 8 bases. The CDR3 protein is CASSVEGESYEQYF. DNA of the CDR3: TGTGCCAGCAGCGTAGAGGGGGAGTCCTACGAGCAGTACTTC.

The chain links TRBV5-1 to TRBJ1-6; no firm D call. In germline, CDR1 is SGHRS, CDR2 YFSETQ. The CDR3 consists of 14 residues. Trimming shortened V by 4 bases and J by 5 bases, and 10 bases separated the two germline ends. CDR3 sequence: CASSPTLNNSPLHF. The CDR3, as DNA: TGCGCCAGCAGCCCGACACTAAATAATTCACCCCTCCACTTT.

The chain links TRBV6-5 to TRBJ1-2; 9 bases are a match to TRBD1. CDR1 is MNHEY, CDR2 SVGAGI, per germline. The CDR3 length is 14 residues. V shed 6 bases and J 6 bases; nucleotides not matched to a gene: 8. The CDR3 reads CASSAGTGKDGYTF. CDR3 DNA sequence: TGTGCCAGCAGCGCCGGGACAGGGAAAGATGGCTACACCTTC.

The chain recombines TRBV5-4 with TRBJ1-6; 8 nucleotides align to TRBD1. V lost 4 bases and J lost 9; bases outside the gene matches: 9. The CDR3 has 15 amino acids. Germline CDR1 SGHNT, CDR2 YYREEE (reference sequence). The CDR3 here is CASSLRTGKTSPLHF. DNA for the CDR3: TGTGCCAGCAGCCTCCGGACAGGGAAGACTTCACCCCTCCACTTT. Supplemented by reference TRBV5-4 and TRBJ1-6, the full variable domain reads ETGVTQSPTHLIKTRGQQVTLRCSSQSGHNTVSWYQQALGQGPQFIFQYYREEENGRGNFPPRFSGLQFPNYSSELNVNALELDDSALYLCASSLRTGKTSPLHFGNGTRLTVT.

For the CDR3, the DNA is TGTGCCAGCAGCCCTCCGGGACCTGCGACCACCGGGGAGCTGTTTTTT. Translating gives CASSPPGPATTGELFF. The gene calls are TRBV7-9 and TRBJ2-2; D may match TRBD1 or TRBD2 (5 bases each). Per germline, CDR1 SEHNR and CDR2 FQNEAQ (reference sequence). The CDR3 runs 16 residues. Trimming stripped 5 bases from V and 4 bases from J, with 17 bases between.

In its sample, this clone was seen once. The rearrangement joins TRBV9 to TRBJ2-2, with TRBD2 identical over 13 bases. Germline CDR1 SGDLS, CDR2 YYNGEE. V trimming: 2 bases; J trimming: 1 base; junction bases outside the gene matches: 8. The CDR3 is 19 residues long. Here the CDR3 reads CASSVRTSGRRGNTGELFF. The CDR3 bases are TGTGCCAGCAGCGTCCGGACTAGCGGGAGAAGAGGGAACACCGGGGAGCTGTTTTTT.

This chain uses TRBV30 with TRBJ1-6; unclear D gene. V was cut by 0 bases and J by 7 bases, with 10 bases left in between. This CDR3 is built from 14 residues. Per the germline V gene, CDR1 is GTSNPN and CDR2 is SVGIG (reference sequence). The CDR3 spells CAWSVLTTNSPLHF. In DNA, the CDR3 is TGTGCCTGGAGTGTGCTGACCACCAATTCACCCCTCCACTTT.

A single count supports this clone. This chain uses TRBV4-2 with TRBJ2-1; 7 bases match TRBD2. The trim removed 7 bases at V and 6 bases at J, leaving 9 bases unmatched. This CDR3 region has 14 residues. Per germline, CDR1 LGHNA and CDR2 YNFKEQ. CDR3 protein: CASTPVGGSNEQFF. CDR3 DNA sequence: TGTGCCAGCACCCCCGTGGGAGGGAGCAATGAGCAGTTCTTC.

The gene calls are TRBV9 and TRBJ2-1; the D call may be TRBD1 or TRBD2 (5 bases each). V was shortened by 4 bases and J by 0 bases, with 17 bases between the two germline ends. The CDR3 has 17 residues. Germline V CDR1 and CDR2: SGDLS, YYNGEE. The CDR3 bases are TGTGCCAGCAGCCCACGGGACCTCAAGAGCTCCTACAATGAGCAGTTCTTC. It codes for CASSPRDLKSSYNEQFF. The whole variable domain, remainder taken from reference TRBV9 and TRBJ2-1, is DSGVTQTPKHLITATGQRVTLRCSPRSGDLSVYWYQQSLDQGLQFLIQYYNGEERAKGNILERFSAQQFPDLHSELNLSSLELGDSALYFCASSPRDLKSSYNEQFFGPGTRLTVL.

This chain links TRBV7-9 with TRBJ2-7, with 10 bases matching TRBD2. The germline V gene has CDR1 SEHNR and CDR2 FQNEAQ (reference sequence). Trimming cost V 4 bases and J 6 bases; bases outside gene matches: 6. There are 14 residues in the CDR3. CDR3 coding DNA: TGTGCCAGCAGCTCTAGCGGGAGTACCCTCGAGCAGTACTTC. This sequence encodes CASSSSGSTLEQYF.

The chain has TRBV3-1 (or the pseudogene TRBV3-2) and TRBJ2-1; a possible D gene is TRBD2 (6 bases). This CDR3 comprises 14 residues. V was trimmed by 1 base and J by 3 bases, leaving 7 bases between them. Germline CDR1 reads LGHDT; CDR2 reads YNNKEL (reference sequence). The CDR3 region is CASSQGDFYNEQFF. CDR3 DNA sequence: TGTGCCAGCAGCCAAGGGGACTTCTACAATGAGCAGTTCTTC.

The chain links TRBV12-3 or TRBV12-4 to TRBJ1-4; D call uncertain. This CDR3 has 11 amino acids. V lost 3 bases and J 8 bases, leaving 4 bases between the germline ends. This CDR3 reads CASSFREKLFF. CDR3 DNA sequence: TGTGCCAGCAGTTTCCGAGAAAAACTGTTTTTT.

This clone was seen a single time. The chain uses TRBV11-2 and TRBJ1-1; the D is unclear. The CDR3 runs 13 residues. Trimming stripped 7 bases from V and 0 bases from J, with 9 bases between. The V gene's germline CDR1 is SGHAT and CDR2 FQNNGV. The CDR3 DNA is TGTGCCAGCACCGCTACAGTGAACACTGAAGCTTTCTTT. Its translation: CASTATVNTEAFF.

This clone was counted only a few times. The V call is TRBV14, the J call TRBJ1-6; weak D call: TRBD1 (6 bases). Germline V gives CDR1 SGHDN, CDR2 FVKESK. This CDR3 has 17 amino acids. Trimming shortened V by 4 bases and J by 4 bases, and 17 bases separated the two germline ends. The CDR3 loop reads CASSRYRESRYNSPLHF. The CDR3 DNA reads TGTGCCAGCAGCCGATACAGGGAGAGTAGGTATAATTCACCCCTCCACTTT.

The rearrangement uses TRBV6-5 and TRBJ1-5; D is uncertain. The CDR3 has 15 amino acids. Trimming stripped 6 bases from V and 0 bases from J, with 12 bases between. Germline CDR1 reads MNHEY; CDR2 reads SVGAGI. The CDR3 nucleotides are TGTGCCAGCAGCCCAGCTGGCTATAGCAATCAGCCCCAGCATTTT. This codes for CASSPAGYSNQPQHF.